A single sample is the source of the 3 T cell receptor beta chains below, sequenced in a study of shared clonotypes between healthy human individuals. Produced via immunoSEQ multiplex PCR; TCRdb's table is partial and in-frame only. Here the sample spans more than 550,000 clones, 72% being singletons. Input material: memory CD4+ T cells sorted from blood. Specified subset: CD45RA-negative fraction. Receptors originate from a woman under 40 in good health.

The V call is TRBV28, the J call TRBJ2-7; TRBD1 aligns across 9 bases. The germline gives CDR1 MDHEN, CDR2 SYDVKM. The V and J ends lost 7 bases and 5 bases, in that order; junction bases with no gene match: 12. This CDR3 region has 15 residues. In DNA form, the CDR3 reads TGTGCCAGCATTCTGTCCGGGACAGGGTTCGACGAGCAGTACTTC. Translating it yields CASILSGTGFDEQYF.

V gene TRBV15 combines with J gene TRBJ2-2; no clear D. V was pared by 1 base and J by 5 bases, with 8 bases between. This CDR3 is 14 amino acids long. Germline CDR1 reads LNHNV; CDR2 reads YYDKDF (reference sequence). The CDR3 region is CATSRVVGTGELFF. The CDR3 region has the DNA TGTGCCACCAGCAGAGTGGTGGGTACCGGGGAGCTGTTTTTT.

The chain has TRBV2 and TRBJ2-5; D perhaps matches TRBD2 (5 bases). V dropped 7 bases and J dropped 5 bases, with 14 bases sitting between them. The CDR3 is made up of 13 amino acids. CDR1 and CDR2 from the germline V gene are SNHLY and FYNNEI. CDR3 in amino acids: CASTGPSGETQYF. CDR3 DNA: TGTGCCAGCACTGGGCCCTCGGGGGAGACCCAGTACTTC. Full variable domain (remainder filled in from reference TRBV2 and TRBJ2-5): EPEVTQTPSHQVTQMGQEVILRCVPISNHLYFYWYRQILGQKVEFLVSFYNNEISEKSEIFDDQFSVERPDGSNFTLKIRSTKLEDSAMYFCASTGPSGETQYFGPGTRLLVL.